These 27 T cell receptor beta chains were sequenced from one sample in a study of type 1 regulatory T cells. TCRdb fed the reads into MiXCR, producing one record per CDR3 protein. This sample has approximately 100,000 distinct CDR3 sequences, with roughly 28% found just once. The specimen sequenced was CD4+ T cells, either the whole sample or a sorted fraction (not recorded which). These TCRs come from a human donor in good health.

The chain combines TRBV6-1 with TRBJ2-3; no reliable D call. The CDR3 is 13 amino acids. Germline values: CDR1 MNHNS, CDR2 SASEGT. V lost 0 bases to trimming and J lost 5 bases, with 6 bases between them. The CDR3, as DNA: TGTGCCAGCAGTGAAGCAGGCAGAGATACGCAGTATTTT. It is translated as CASSEAGRDTQYF.

A few counts support this clonotype. The rearrangement joins TRBV20-1 to TRBJ2-3; 8 bases are shared with TRBD2. The CDR3 contains 12 residues. Germline values: CDR1 DFQATT, CDR2 SNEGSKA (reference sequence). CDR3 protein: CRAGTSGDTQYF. The DNA of the CDR3 is TGCAGGGCCGGGACTAGTGGAGATACGCAGTATTTT.

This clonotype was seen more than once but under ten times. The chain carries TRBV7-9 and TRBJ2-7; D may be TRBD1 (6 bases). V was shortened by 3 bases and J by 7 bases, with 16 bases between the two germline ends. Germline V gene lookup returns CDR1 SEHNR and CDR2 FQNEAQ (reference sequence). The CDR3 extends over 14 amino acids. For the CDR3, the DNA is TGTGCCAGCAGCTTTGGAGACCTTACAGGGGAGCAGTACTTC. Translation gives CASSFGDLTGEQYF.

This clonotype was observed a handful of times. The chain employs TRBV28 and TRBJ1-1, with D possibly matching TRBD1 (6 bases). CDR3 length: 13 amino acids. CDR1 and CDR2 from the germline V gene are MDHEN and SYDVKM. V lost 7 bases and J 4 bases, leaving 13 bases between the germline ends. The CDR3 DNA reads TGTGCCAGCATAAACAGGGTACTCACTGAAGCTTTCTTT. It translates to CASINRVLTEAFF. Supplemented by reference TRBV28 and TRBJ1-1, the full variable domain reads DVKVTQSSRYLVKRTGEKVFLECVQDMDHENMFWYRQDPGLGLRLIYFSYDVKMKEKGDIPEGYSVSREKKERFSLILESASTNQTSMYLCASINRVLTEAFFGQGTRLTVV.

This clonotype appeared a few times. The chain carries TRBV7-8 and TRBJ2-1; a possible D gene is TRBD2 (6 bases). Germline loops: CDR1 SGHVS, CDR2 FQNEAQ. Trimming took off 1 base at V and 6 bases at J, with 16 bases between the two ends. The CDR3 is 16 amino acids. In DNA, the CDR3 is TGTGCCAGCAGCTTAGTTCTCTCAGCGGGTAGCAATGAGCAGTTCTTC. As protein: CASSLVLSAGSNEQFF. Looking up the rest from reference TRBV7-8 and TRBJ2-1 gives the full variable domain: GAGVSQSPRYKVAKRGQDVALRCDPISGHVSLFWYQQALGQGPEFLTYFQNEAQLDKSGLPSDRFFAERPEGSVSTLKIQRTQQEDSAVYLCASSLVLSAGSNEQFFGPGTRLTVL.

This clonotype was counted between two and nine times. The chain uses TRBV6-2 or TRBV6-3 and TRBJ2-2; tentative D call: TRBD1 (6 bases). Germline CDR1 MNHEY, CDR2 SVGEGT. The CDR3 sequence is 16 residues long. V lost 3 bases and J lost 5, with 16 bases in between. The CDR3 loop is CASSYGHRVGTGELFF. The CDR3 nucleotides are TGTGCCAGCAGTTATGGACACAGGGTTGGAACCGGGGAGCTGTTTTTT.

This clonotype has just a few counts. The chain carries TRBV6-6 and TRBJ1-2; 10 bases are shared with TRBD1. This CDR3 has 17 residues. Looked up from germline, CDR1 is MNHNY and CDR2 is SVGAGI (reference sequence). With 2 bases clipped from V and 7 bases from J, the junction kept 13 bases outside the gene matches. The CDR3 sequence: CASSYPTTGQGLGGYTF. CDR3 in DNA: TGTGCCAGCAGTTACCCTACAACGGGACAGGGGCTTGGTGGCTACACCTTC.

On this clonotype: Germline and junction disagree at one end, which may indicate a read error. The rearrangement joins TRBV18 to TRBJ2-5; 8 bases align to TRBD1. This CDR3 is built from 13 residues. Germline V CDR1 and CDR2: KGHSH, LQKENI. The CDR3, as DNA: TGTGCCAACTCACTACAGGGGGGCGAGACCCAGTACTTC. Its translation: CANSLQGGETQYF.

The chain recombines TRBV20-1 with TRBJ2-1; TRBD2 matches 11 bases. Per the germline V gene, CDR1 is DFQATT and CDR2 is SNEGSKA (reference sequence). The CDR3 length is 17 residues. J was trimmed by 0 bases and V by 3 bases; bases with no gene match: 7. CDR3 residues: CSARGLADPSSYNEQFF. The CDR3 nucleotides are TGCAGTGCTAGGGGACTAGCGGACCCGAGCTCCTACAATGAGCAGTTCTTC.

The chain is built from TRBV5-1 and TRBJ1-1, with D uncertain. The CDR3 has 14 amino acids. The germline V and J ends were trimmed by 0 bases and 4 bases, with 10 bases remaining between them. Germline CDR1 is SGHRS and CDR2 is YFSETQ. The CDR3 loop is CASSLESTGTEAFF. In DNA form, the CDR3 reads TGCGCCAGCAGCTTGGAATCAACGGGCACTGAAGCTTTCTTT.

A few counts support this clonotype. This rearrangement joins TRBV5-1 to TRBJ2-1, with D possibly TRBD2 on 6 matching bases. The V gene's germline CDR1 is SGHRS and CDR2 YFSETQ. The length of the CDR3 is 15 residues. V was clipped by 3 bases and J by 5 bases, with 15 bases between them. CDR3 nucleotides: TGCGCCAGCAGCTCCATTAGCGGAGCGAACAATGAGCAGTTCTTC. This sequence encodes CASSSISGANNEQFF. Drawing the rest from reference TRBV5-1 and TRBJ2-1, the complete variable domain is KAGVTQTPRYLIKTRGQQVTLSCSPISGHRSVSWYQQTPGQGLQFLFEYFSETQRNKGNFPGRFSGRQFSNSRSEMNVSTLELGDSALYLCASSSISGANNEQFFGPGTRLTVL.

The gene calls are TRBV12-3 or TRBV12-4 and TRBJ2-7; TRBD1 agrees at 10 bases. The CDR3 covers 16 residues. V was pared by 3 bases and J by 2 bases, with 7 bases of the junction left unmatched. This CDR3 is CASSFSGQGGPYEQYF. The CDR3 DNA reads TGTGCCAGCAGTTTTAGCGGACAGGGGGGCCCCTACGAGCAGTACTTC.

V and J are TRBV10-3 and TRBJ2-5; TRBD1 agrees at 7 bases. The CDR3 totals 14 residues. CDR1 is ENHRY, CDR2 SYGVKD, per germline. Losses at the gene ends were 4 bases for V and 4 bases for J; bases not matched to a gene: 6. The DNA for the CDR3 is TGTGCCATCAGTGGCGACAGGGACCCAGAGACCCAGTACTTC. Protein sequence: CAISGDRDPETQYF.

The chain carries TRBV20-1 and TRBJ2-7; either TRBD1 or TRBD2 may fit D (5 bases each). This CDR3 region has 19 residues. The germline CDR1 and CDR2 sequences are DFQATT and SNEGSKA (reference sequence). The germline V and J ends were trimmed by 3 bases and 4 bases, with 31 bases remaining between them. The CDR3 sequence is CSASHGAAGAPAKPYEQYF. CDR3 bases: TGCAGTGCTAGCCACGGAGCTGCCGGGGCCCCAGCCAAACCATACGAGCAGTACTTC.

The V and J genes are TRBV20-1 and TRBJ2-3; D is possibly TRBD2 (6 bases). V shed 3 bases and J shed 5 bases, with 21 bases lying between them. The CDR3 totals 16 residues. Germline CDR1 is DFQATT and CDR2 is SNEGSKA (reference sequence). CDR3 loop: CSARGLAPTIEDTQYF. The CDR3 nucleotides are TGCAGTGCTAGGGGCCTAGCGCCCACCATTGAAGATACGCAGTATTTT.

This clonotype was detected once. The chain couples TRBV10-3 to TRBJ2-5, with D possibly being TRBD1 or TRBD2 (5 bases each). V was cut by 6 bases and J by 5 bases, with 16 bases left in between. The CDR3 runs 14 residues. The germline gives CDR1 ENHRY, CDR2 SYGVKD. The CDR3 sequence is CAIRPQLGVETQYF. CDR3 bases: TGTGCCATCAGGCCACAACTAGGGGTCGAGACCCAGTACTTC.

This clonotype was recorded a few times. The chain has TRBV5-4 and TRBJ2-5, with a tentative D call TRBD2 (6 bases). CDR1 and CDR2 from the germline V gene are SGHNT and YYREEE (reference sequence). With 3 bases removed from V and 2 bases from J, the gap between germline ends came to 14 bases. The CDR3 covers 15 residues. The CDR3 DNA reads as TGTGCCAGCAGCTCCCAATCCGGGACTCAAGAGACCCAGTACTTC. Amino acids: CASSSQSGTQETQYF.

This clonotype turned up a few times. The gene calls are TRBV7-2 and TRBJ2-7; 15 bases map to TRBD2. The junction had 10 bases not matched to a gene; V was cut back by 5 bases and J by 2 bases. Germline V gene sequence: CDR1 SGHTA, CDR2 FQGNSA. The CDR3 contains 18 residues. CDR3 DNA sequence: TGTGCCAGCAGCGAGGGGACTAGCGGGAGGTGGGGCACCTACGAGCAGTACTTC. Its protein is CASSEGTSGRWGTYEQYF.

This clonotype was counted a few times. The J gene is TRBJ2-2, the V gene TRBV20-1; 13 bases fit TRBD2. Trimming removed 3 bases from V and 4 bases from J; junction bases left unmatched: 8. Germline V gene lookup returns CDR1 DFQATT and CDR2 SNEGSKA (reference sequence). The CDR3 consists of 17 residues. The DNA for the CDR3 is TGCAGTGCTAGGATAGGACTAGCGGGAGTCGGCACCGGGGAGCTGTTTTTT. It codes for CSARIGLAGVGTGELFF.

CDR3: CASGGRRYYNEQFF. Here the CDR3 DNA reads TGTGCCAGCGGTGGCCGCAGATACTACAATGAGCAGTTCTTC. The rearrangement joins TRBV25-1 to TRBJ2-1; D is unresolved. The CDR3 has 14 residues. Trimming removed 8 bases from V and 3 bases from J, with 14 bases in between. CDR1 is MGHDK, CDR2 SYGVNS, per germline.

The chain is built from TRBV20-1 and TRBJ2-7, with D perhaps matching TRBD2 (7 bases). Germline V lookup: CDR1 DFQATT, CDR2 SNEGSKA (reference sequence). V was pared by 3 bases and J by 7 bases, with 22 bases between. There are 15 residues in the CDR3. The CDR3 region has the DNA TGCAGTGCTAGGGGGGGGCAGGGGCACCTGGGAGAGCAGTACTTC. This encodes CSARGGQGHLGEQYF.

This clonotype appeared a few times. The chain employs TRBV20-1 and TRBJ1-2; D gene uncertain. Germline loops: CDR1 DFQATT, CDR2 SNEGSKA (reference sequence). V was cut by 3 bases and J by 0 bases, with 5 bases left in between. The length of the CDR3 is 12 residues. The CDR3, as DNA: TGCAGTGCTAGGACACCTAACTATGGCTACACCTTC. Protein product: CSARTPNYGYTF.

The gene calls are TRBV4-3 and TRBJ2-4; 7 positions agree with TRBD1. Germline CDR1 reads LGHNA; CDR2 reads YSLEER. The CDR3 contains 15 residues. With 4 bases clipped from V and 7 bases from J, the junction kept 10 bases outside the gene matches. CDR3 region: CASSRRTGAENIQYF. For the CDR3, the DNA is TGCGCCAGCAGCCGACGAACAGGGGCGGAGAACATTCAGTACTTC.

Worth noting for this clonotype: The junction and the germline gene differ at one end; a read error may be behind it. The chain couples TRBV11-1 to TRBJ2-3; 7 positions match TRBD2. Germline CDR1 reads SGHAT; CDR2 reads FQDESV (reference sequence). There are 16 residues in the CDR3. CDR3 in DNA: TGTGTCAGCCGCAACCGTGAAGCGGGGATCGTAGATACGCAGTATTTT. It codes for CVSRNREAGIVDTQYF.

This sequence joins TRBV10-3 and TRBJ2-5, with a possible D match to TRBD1 (5 bases). The CDR3 has 15 amino acids. Germline CDR1 is ENHRY and CDR2 is SYGVKD. With 3 bases removed from V and 5 bases from J, the gap between germline ends came to 16 bases. In DNA, the CDR3 is TGTGCCATCAGTGACCAGGACAAGAAAGGGGAGACCCAGTACTTC. Amino acids: CAISDQDKKGETQYF.

CDR3 residues: CASSFILSIAGQGTDTQYF. In DNA form, the CDR3 reads TGTGCCAGCAGTTTTATCCTATCAATCGCGGGACAGGGGACAGATACGCAGTATTTT. This chain links TRBV28 with TRBJ2-3; 10 bases match TRBD1. V shed 3 bases and J 3 bases; nucleotides not matched to a gene: 15. CDR1 MDHEN and CDR2 SYDVKM come from the germline V gene. This CDR3 has 19 amino acids.

The chain uses TRBV6-1 and TRBJ2-2; 8 nucleotides agree with TRBD1. The germline V gene has CDR1 MNHNS and CDR2 SASEGT. V lost 6 bases and J lost 2; bases outside the gene matches: 2. This CDR3 has 14 amino acids. This chain's CDR3 is CASRDRVNTGELFF. In DNA form, the CDR3 reads TGTGCCAGCAGGGACAGGGTAAACACCGGGGAGCTGTTTTTT.